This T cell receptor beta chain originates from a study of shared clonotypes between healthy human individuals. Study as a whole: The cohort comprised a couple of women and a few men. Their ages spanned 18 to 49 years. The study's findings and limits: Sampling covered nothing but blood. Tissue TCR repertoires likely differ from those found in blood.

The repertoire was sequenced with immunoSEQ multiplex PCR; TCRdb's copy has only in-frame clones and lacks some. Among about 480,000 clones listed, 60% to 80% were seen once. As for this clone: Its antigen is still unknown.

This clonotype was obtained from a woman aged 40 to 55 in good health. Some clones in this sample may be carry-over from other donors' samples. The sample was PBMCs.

The CDR3 coding sequence is TGCGCCAGCAGTGGGTTTGGCGGGAGGGGCCCCTACGAGCAGTACTTC. Protein: CASSGFGGRGPYEQYF. V is TRBV10-2 and J is TRBJ2-7; 9 bases match TRBD2. CDR1 and CDR2 (germline): WSHSY, SAAADI. The CDR3 has 16 amino acids. J lost 2 bases, V lost 4 bases, and 9 bases had no gene match.